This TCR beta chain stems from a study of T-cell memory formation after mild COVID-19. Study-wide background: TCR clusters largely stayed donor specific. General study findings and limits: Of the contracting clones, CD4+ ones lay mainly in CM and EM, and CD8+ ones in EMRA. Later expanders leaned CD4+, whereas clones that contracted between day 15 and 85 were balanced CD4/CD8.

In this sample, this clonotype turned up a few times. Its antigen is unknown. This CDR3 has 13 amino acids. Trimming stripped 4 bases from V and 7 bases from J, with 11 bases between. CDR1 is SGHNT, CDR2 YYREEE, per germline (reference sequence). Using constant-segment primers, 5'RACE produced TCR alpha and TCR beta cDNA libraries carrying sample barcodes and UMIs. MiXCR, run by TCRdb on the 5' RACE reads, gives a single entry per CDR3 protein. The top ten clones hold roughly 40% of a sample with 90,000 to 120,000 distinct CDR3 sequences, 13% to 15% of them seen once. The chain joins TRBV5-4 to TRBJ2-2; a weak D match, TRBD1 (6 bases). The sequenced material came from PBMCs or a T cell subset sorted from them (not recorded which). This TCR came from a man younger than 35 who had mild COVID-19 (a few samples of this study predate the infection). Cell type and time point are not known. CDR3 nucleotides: TGTGCCAGCAGCCTAGGGACAATCGGGGAGCTGTTTTTT. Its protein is CASSLGTIGELFF.